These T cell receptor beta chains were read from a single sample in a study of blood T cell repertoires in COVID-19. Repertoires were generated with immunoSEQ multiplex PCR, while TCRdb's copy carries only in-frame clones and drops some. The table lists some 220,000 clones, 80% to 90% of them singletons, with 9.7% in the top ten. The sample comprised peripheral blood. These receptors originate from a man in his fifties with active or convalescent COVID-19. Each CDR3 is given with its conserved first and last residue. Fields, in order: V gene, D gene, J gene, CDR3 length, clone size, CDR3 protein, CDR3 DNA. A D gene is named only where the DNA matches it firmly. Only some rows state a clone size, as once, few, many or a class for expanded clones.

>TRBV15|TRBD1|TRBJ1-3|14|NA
CATSTISGGNTIYF
TGTGCCACCAGCACAATTTCAGGGGGGAACACCATATATTTT
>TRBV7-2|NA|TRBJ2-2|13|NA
CASSLETTGELFF
TGTGCCAGCAGCTTAGAGACTACCGGGGAGCTGTTTTTT
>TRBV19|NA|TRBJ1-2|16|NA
CASSIVPDTPNYGYTF
TGTGCCAGTAGTATCGTACCGGACACCCCTAACTATGGCTACACCTTC
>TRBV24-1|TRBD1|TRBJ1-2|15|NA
CATSDTGGGNYGYTF
TGTGCCACCAGTGATACAGGGGGAGGTAACTATGGCTACACCTTC
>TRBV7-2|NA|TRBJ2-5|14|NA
CASSLSLAQETQYF
TGTGCCAGCAGCTTATCCCTAGCCCAAGAGACCCAGTACTTC
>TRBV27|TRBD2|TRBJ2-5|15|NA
CASSTAGLVLETQYF
TGTGCCAGCAGTACAGCGGGACTAGTGCTCGAGACCCAGTACTTC
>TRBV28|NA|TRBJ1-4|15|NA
CASSPTGMSNEKLFF
TGTGCCAGCAGTCCTACAGGGATGTCTAATGAAAAACTGTTTTTT
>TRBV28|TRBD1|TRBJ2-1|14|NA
CASSRTGGYNEQFF
TGTGCCAGCAGCCGGACAGGAGGTTACAATGAGCAGTTCTTC
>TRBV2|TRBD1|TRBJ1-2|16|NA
CASSEATDREDNGYTF
TGTGCCAGCAGTGAAGCAACGGACAGGGAGGATAATGGCTACACCTTC
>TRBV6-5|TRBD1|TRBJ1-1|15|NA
CASNPRTGRVTEAFF
TGTGCCAGCAACCCTCGGACAGGGAGGGTCACTGAAGCTTTCTTT
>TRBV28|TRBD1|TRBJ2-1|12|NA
CASSQARDREFF
TGTGCCAGCAGCCAAGCCCGGGACAGGGAGTTCTTC
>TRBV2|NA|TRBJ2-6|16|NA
CASSETGRSGANVLTF
TGTGCCAGCAGTGAGACTGGCCGCTCTGGGGCCAACGTCCTGACTTTC
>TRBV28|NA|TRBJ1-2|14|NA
CASRLTGPNYGYTF
TGTGCCAGCAGGCTGACAGGACCTAACTATGGCTACACCTTC
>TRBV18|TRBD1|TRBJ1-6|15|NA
CASSPPGQGGSPLHF
TGTGCCAGCTCACCACCCGGACAGGGTGGTTCACCCCTCCACTTT
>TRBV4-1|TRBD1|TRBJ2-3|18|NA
CASSQHERTGTSTDTQYF
TGCGCCAGCAGCCAACATGAAAGGACAGGGACTAGCACAGATACGCAGTATTTT
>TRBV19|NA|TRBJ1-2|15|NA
CASSIEAGRRYGYTF
TGTGCCAGTAGTATAGAAGCAGGGCGACGATATGGCTACACCTTC
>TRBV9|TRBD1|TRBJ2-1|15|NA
CASSISGTGGNEQFF
TGTGCCAGCAGCATCTCCGGGACAGGGGGCAATGAGCAGTTCTTC
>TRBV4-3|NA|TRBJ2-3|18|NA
CASSQSPGRVGYTDTQYF
TGCGCCAGCAGCCAATCCCCCGGGCGGGTCGGATACACAGATACGCAGTATTTT
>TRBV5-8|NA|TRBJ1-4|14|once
CASSLRQYTEKLFF
TGTGCCAGCAGCTTACGACAGTATACAGAAAAACTGTTTTTT
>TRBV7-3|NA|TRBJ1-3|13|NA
CASSPGAGNTIYF
TGTGCCAGCAGCCCGGGGGCTGGAAACACCATATATTTT
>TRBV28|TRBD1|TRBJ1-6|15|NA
CASSRGQEVNSPLHF
TGTGCCAGCAGTCGGGGACAGGAGGTTAATTCACCCCTCCACTTT
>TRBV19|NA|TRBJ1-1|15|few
CASSPGGIMNTEAFF
TGTGCCAGTAGCCCGGGGGGTATCATGAACACTGAAGCTTTCTTT
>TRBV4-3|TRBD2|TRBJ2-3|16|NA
CASSPGLAGVWYTQYF
TGCGCCAGCAGCCCGGGACTAGCGGGAGTGTGGTATACGCAGTATTTT
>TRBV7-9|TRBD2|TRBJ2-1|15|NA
CASSPLGGSTDEQFF
TGTGCCAGCAGTCCACTGGGCGGGAGTACCGATGAGCAGTTCTTC
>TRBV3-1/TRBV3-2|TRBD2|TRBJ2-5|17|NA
CASSQLGLAGGQETQYF
TGTGCCAGCAGCCAACTAGGACTAGCGGGGGGGCAAGAGACCCAGTACTTC
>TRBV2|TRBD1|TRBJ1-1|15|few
CASTARTGVVTEAFF
TGTGCCAGCACCGCGAGGACAGGGGTGGTCACTGAAGCTTTCTTT
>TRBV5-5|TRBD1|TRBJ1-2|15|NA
CASSSTGTDNYGYTF
TGTGCCAGCAGCTCGACCGGGACAGATAACTATGGCTACACCTTC
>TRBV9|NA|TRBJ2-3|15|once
CASSAGRLVSDTQYF
TGTGCCAGCAGCGCCGGGAGACTAGTTTCGGATACGCAGTATTTT
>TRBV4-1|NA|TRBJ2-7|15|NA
CASSQLDSPTYEQYF
TGCGCCAGCAGCCAATTGGACAGCCCTACCTACGAGCAGTACTTC
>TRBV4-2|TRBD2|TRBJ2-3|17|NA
CASSQGTTSGGTDTQYF
TGTGCCAGCAGCCAAGGAACTACTAGCGGGGGCACAGATACGCAGTATTTT
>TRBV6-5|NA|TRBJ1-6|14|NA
CASSRLFLNSPLHF
TGTGCCAGCAGCAGGCTCTTCCTTAATTCACCCCTCCACTTT
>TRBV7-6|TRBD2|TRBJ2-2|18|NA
CASSLEARGSANTGELFF
TGTGCCAGCAGCCTAGAGGCGCGGGGGAGTGCGAACACCGGGGAGCTGTTTTTT
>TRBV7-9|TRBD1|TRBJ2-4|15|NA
CASSSAGTGTNIQYF
TGTGCCAGCAGCTCGGCCGGGACAGGGACAAACATTCAGTACTTC
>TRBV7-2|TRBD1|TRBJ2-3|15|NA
CASSTYRGGGDTQYF
TGTGCCAGCAGCACATACAGGGGTGGGGGAGATACGCAGTATTTT
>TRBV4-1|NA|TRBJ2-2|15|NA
CASSQDDSDTGELFF
TGCGCCAGCAGCCAAGACGACAGTGACACCGGGGAGCTGTTTTTT
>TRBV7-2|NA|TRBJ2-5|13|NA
CASSLTIQETQYF
TGTGCCAGCAGCTTAACTATTCAAGAGACCCAGTACTTC
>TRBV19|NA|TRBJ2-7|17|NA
CASSISLFEGGIYEQYF
TGTGCCAGTAGTATCTCTCTCTTCGAGGGCGGGATCTACGAGCAGTACTTC
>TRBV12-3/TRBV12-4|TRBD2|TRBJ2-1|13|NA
CASTWGGLDEQFF
TGTGCCAGCACCTGGGGGGGACTCGACGAGCAGTTCTTC
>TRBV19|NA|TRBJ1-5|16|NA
CASSIDRGGDNQPQHF
TGTGCCAGTAGTATAGATCGGGGTGGGGACAATCAGCCCCAGCATTTT
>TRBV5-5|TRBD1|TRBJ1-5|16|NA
CASSVGTARNNQPQHF
TGTGCCAGCAGCGTAGGGACAGCTCGGAACAATCAGCCCCAGCATTTT
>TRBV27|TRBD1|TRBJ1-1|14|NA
CASSLGQTGPEAFF
TGTGCCAGCAGTTTGGGACAGACGGGACCTGAAGCTTTCTTT
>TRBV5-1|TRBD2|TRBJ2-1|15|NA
CASSLGTSGTHEQFF
TGCGCCAGCAGCTTGGGGACTAGCGGGACTCACGAGCAGTTCTTC
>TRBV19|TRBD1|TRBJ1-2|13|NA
CARDRGRNYGYTF
TGTGCCCGGGACAGGGGGCGCAACTATGGCTACACCTTC
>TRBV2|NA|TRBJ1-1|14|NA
CASSGEAANTEAFF
TGTGCCAGCAGTGGCGAGGCGGCGAACACTGAAGCTTTCTTT
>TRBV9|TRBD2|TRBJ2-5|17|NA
CASSAGTSGGLGETQYF
TGTGCCAGCAGCGCTGGGACTAGCGGGGGGTTGGGAGAGACCCAGTACTTC
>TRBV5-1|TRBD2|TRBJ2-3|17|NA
CASSPNLVGGNTDTQYF
TGCGCCAGCAGCCCTAATTTGGTGGGAGGGAACACAGATACGCAGTATTTT
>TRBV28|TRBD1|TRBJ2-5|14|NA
CASRTQGAGETQYF
TGTGCCAGCAGGACTCAGGGGGCGGGGGAGACCCAGTACTTC